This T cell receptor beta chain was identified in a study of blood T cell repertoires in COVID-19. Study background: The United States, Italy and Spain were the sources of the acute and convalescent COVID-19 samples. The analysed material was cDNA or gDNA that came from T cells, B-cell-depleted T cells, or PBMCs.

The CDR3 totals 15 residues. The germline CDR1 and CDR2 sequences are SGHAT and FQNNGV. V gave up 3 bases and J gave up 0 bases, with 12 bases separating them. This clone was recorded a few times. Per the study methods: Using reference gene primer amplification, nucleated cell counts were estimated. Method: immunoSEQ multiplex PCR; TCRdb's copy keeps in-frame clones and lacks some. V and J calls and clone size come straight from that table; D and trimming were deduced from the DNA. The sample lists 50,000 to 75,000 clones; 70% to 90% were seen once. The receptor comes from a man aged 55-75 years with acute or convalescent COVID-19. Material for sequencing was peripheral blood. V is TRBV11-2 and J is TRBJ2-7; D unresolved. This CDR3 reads CASSFLGPGSYEQYF. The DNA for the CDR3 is TGTGCCAGCAGCTTTCTAGGCCCCGGCTCCTACGAGCAGTACTTC.